Each of the 31 T cell receptor beta chains below was sequenced from the same sample in a study of T cell clonality in common variable immunodeficiency. TCRdb keeps only in-frame clones here, not all; method: immunoSEQ multiplex PCR. In total the sample includes about 59,000 clones, none of them seen once. The sequenced material came from peripheral blood mononuclear cells. The receptors stem from a person aged 18 to 70 in good health.

In the case of this clone: Read data end 3 residues before the CDR3 end; the end is taken from the germline J gene. The rearrangement joins TRBV11-1 to TRBJ1-3; 7 nucleotides line up with TRBD1. CDR1 SGHAT and CDR2 FQDESV come from the germline V gene (reference sequence). The V and J ends lost 2 bases and 4 bases, in that order; junction bases with no gene match: 5. This CDR3 is built from 15 residues. The DNA read from the CDR3 is TGTGCCAGCAGCTTAAGACAGGGCGCCGGAAACACC. Residues: CASSLRQGAGNT. The entire CDR3 protein is CASSLRQGAGNTIYF.

Ten or more counts support this clone. The CDR3 is cut off 3 residues early in the read; its end comes from the germline J gene. The rearrangement uses TRBV10-1 and TRBJ2-3; TRBD1 is a possible D gene (7 bases). The CDR3 sequence is 14 residues long. CDR1 is WNHNN, CDR2 SYGVQD, per germline (reference sequence). Trimming left V 3 bases short and J 6 bases short, with 13 bases between. Incomplete CDR3 DNA: TGCGCCAGCAGTGAAGGCAGGGGGAGGGATACG. Protein: CASSEGRGRDT. The entire CDR3 protein is CASSEGRGRDTQYF.

Turning to this clone: The CDR3 extends 3 residues past the end of the read, so its final part is completed from the germline J gene. The chain couples TRBV30 to TRBJ1-6; TRBD1 aligns across 11 bases. Trimming took 3 bases from V and 11 from J; bases not matched to a gene: 6. The CDR3 has 14 amino acids. CDR1 GTSNPN and CDR2 SVGIG come from the germline V gene (reference sequence). CDR3 protein: CAWSLGQGDPPLHF. The sequenced CDR3 bases are TGTGCCTGGAGCCTGGGACAGGGGGATCCACCC. The whole variable domain, remainder taken from reference TRBV30 and TRBJ1-6, is SQTIHQWPATLVQPVGSPLSLECTVEGTSNPNLYWYRQAAGRGLQLLFYSVGIGQISSEVPQNLSASRPQDRQFILSSKKLLLSDSGFYLCAWSLGQGDPPLHFGNGTRLTVT.

This clone was seen repeatedly, ten times or more. The sequenced part of the CDR3 DNA is TGTGCCAGCAGTTACGAGGACCTACAGCGACTAGCCTACGAG. Its translation is CASSYEDLQRLAYE. The full CDR3 is CASSYEDLQRLAYEQYF. The rearrangement joins TRBV6-2 or TRBV6-3 to TRBJ2-7; D might be TRBD2 (6 bases). The CDR3 end is not reached by the read, which stops 3 residues before it; the germline J gene fills it in. The germline V gene has CDR1 MNHEY and CDR2 SVGEGT. V lost 2 bases, J lost 2 bases, and 19 bases lay in between. The CDR3 runs 17 residues.

This clone was counted ten times or more. The CDR3 end lies 3 residues beyond the end of the read and is filled in from the germline J gene. The chain employs TRBV10-3 and TRBJ2-3, with TRBD2 matching over 10 bases. Germline CDR1 and CDR2: ENHRY and SYGVKD. The CDR3 spans 14 residues. The part of the CDR3 DNA that was read is TGTGCATCGTCTAGCGGGGGAGATCAAGAGACG. Translating gives CASSSGGDQET. The full CDR3 sequence reads CASSSGGDQETQYF.

This clone was counted at least ten times. The read stops 3 residues short of the end of the CDR3; the missing end is completed from the germline J gene. This chain links TRBV6-4 with TRBJ2-2; D unclear. The V end lost 1 base, the J end lost 2 bases, and 2 bases lay between the germline ends. This CDR3 has 13 amino acids. CDR1 and CDR2 (germline): MRHNA, SNTAGT. CDR3 region: CASSDLNTGELFF. CDR3 bases read: TGTGCCAGCAGTGACTTAAACACCGGGGAG.

This clone was seen repeatedly, ten times or more. The CDR3 is CASSISRTTEAFF. The part of the CDR3 DNA that was read is TGTGCCAGTAGTATAAGTCGGACAACTGAA. The chain combines TRBV19 with TRBJ1-1; D might be TRBD1 (5 bases). The read halts 3 residues ahead of the CDR3 end, with the missing end drawn from the germline J gene. CDR1 is LNHDA and CDR2 is SQIVND in the germline V gene (reference sequence). Trimming shortened V by 2 bases and J by 5 bases, and 9 bases separated the two germline ends. The CDR3 contains 13 residues. Drawing the rest from reference TRBV19 and TRBJ1-1, the complete variable domain is DGGITQSPKYLFRKEGQNVTLSCEQNLNHDAMYWYRQDPGQGLRLIYYSQIVNDFQKGDIAEGYSVSREKKESFPLTVTSAQKNPTAFYLCASSISRTTEAFFGQGTRLTVV.

Regarding this clone: Coverage ceases 3 residues before the CDR3 finishes, and the germline J gene fills in the end. The V call is TRBV5-1, the J call TRBJ2-1; D is uncertain. Deletions cut 2 bases from V and 0 bases from J, with 12 bases between. Germline CDR1 and CDR2: SGHRS and YFSETQ. The length of the CDR3 is 16 residues. The sequenced part of the CDR3 DNA is TGCGCCAGCAGCTTTGGGCGTTTTAGCTCCTACAATGAG. The encoded protein is CASSFGRFSSYNE. The CDR3 reads in full as CASSFGRFSSYNEQFF.

This clone was counted many times. The read terminates 3 residues ahead of where the CDR3 ends, so the germline J gene completes it. The gene calls are TRBV19 and TRBJ1-3; 7 bases are shared with TRBD1. The CDR3 has 14 residues. V dropped 6 bases and J dropped 6; count of bases not matched to a gene: 8. Germline CDR1 LNHDA, CDR2 SQIVND (reference sequence). Incomplete CDR3 DNA: TGTGCCAGTAGAAGACAGGGCGGTGAAAACACC. Translated: CASRRQGGENT. From start to end, the CDR3 is CASRRQGGENTIYF.

Many counts were recorded for this clone. The read ends 3 residues before the CDR3 terminus; that terminus is restored from the germline J gene. The rearrangement uses TRBV18 and TRBJ2-3; no reliable D call. The CDR3 length is 15 residues. CDR1 KGHSH and CDR2 LQKENI come from the germline V gene. Trimming removed 5 bases from V and 5 bases from J, with 17 bases in between. The CDR3 region is CASSSSPEVKDTQYF. CDR3 DNA, as far as it was read: TGTGCCAGCTCAAGCTCGCCTGAAGTCAAAGATACG.

This clone has a count of ten or more. One end of the junction does not line up with germline, which may come from a read error. Read coverage stops 3 residues before the CDR3 terminus; the germline J gene supplies the remainder. The gene calls are TRBV4-2 and TRBJ2-5; D is unclear. Germline lookup yields CDR1 LGHNA and CDR2 YNFKEQ. This CDR3 region has 16 residues. CDR3 sequence: CASSQDRNRPGETQYF. The sequenced CDR3 bases are TGCGCCAGCAGCCAAGATCGGAACCGTCCAGGAGAGACC.

This clone was counted at least ten times. The read halts 3 residues ahead of the CDR3 end, with the missing end drawn from the germline J gene. This chain connects TRBV7-8 to TRBJ2-1, with 8 bases that match TRBD2. Per germline, CDR1 SGHVS and CDR2 FQNEAQ. The CDR3 runs 15 residues. With V trimmed by 7 bases and J by 2 bases, 7 bases remained unmatched. The CDR3 protein is CASTVGGGTYNEQFF. The CDR3 DNA, read in part, is TGTGCCAGCACCGTCGGCGGGGGGACCTACAATGAG.

About this clone: Just one base apart from a much larger clone, this may be a read error. The read finishes 3 residues shy of the CDR3 end, and the germline J gene is used to complete it. The V call is TRBV5-6, the J call TRBJ1-4, with 7 bases identical to TRBD1. Per germline, CDR1 SGHDT and CDR2 YYEEEE. This CDR3 comprises 15 residues. CDR3 residues: CASSLADRESSPLFF. The part of the CDR3 DNA that was read is TGTGCCAGCAGCTTGGCCGACAGGGAAAGTTCACCA.

This clone was detected many times. Sequencing ends 3 residues short of the CDR3 end; the germline J gene provides the rest. J is TRBJ2-3 and V is TRBV6-1; perhaps D is TRBD1 or TRBD2 (5 bases each). Germline assignment: CDR1 MNHNS and CDR2 SASEGT. CDR3 length: 14 residues. The germline V and J ends were trimmed by 4 bases and 2 bases, with 10 bases remaining between them. The CDR3 loop reads CASSARGDTDTQYF. CDR3 bases read: TGTGCCAGCAGTGCCCGAGGGGACACAGATACG.

This clone appeared many times. The sequence runs out 3 residues before the end of the CDR3; the remainder is reconstructed from the germline J gene. V gene TRBV4-1 combines with J gene TRBJ1-5; D is perhaps TRBD1 (6 bases). Germline values: CDR1 MGHRA, CDR2 YSYEKL. The CDR3 length is 14 residues. V was cut by 5 bases and J by 4 bases, with 12 bases left in between. The CDR3 protein is CASSDGGGNQPQHF. The CDR3 bases that were read are TGCGCCAGCAGCGACGGAGGGGGTAATCAGCCC.

This clone has ten or more counts. The read stops 3 residues short of the end of the CDR3; the missing end is completed from the germline J gene. The chain combines TRBV19 with TRBJ1-4; 9 nucleotides line up with TRBD1. The germline V gene encodes CDR1 LNHDA and CDR2 SQIVND (reference sequence). The J segment lost 8 bases and the V segment lost 3 bases, leaving 10 bases of the junction unmatched. The CDR3 sequence is 16 residues long. Partial CDR3 DNA: TGTGCCAGTAGTATGGGGAGCGGACAGGGGTCCGAAAAA. Its translation: CASSMGSGQGSEK. In full, the CDR3 is CASSMGSGQGSEKLFF.

Many counts were recorded for this clone. The CDR3 end falls 3 residues outside the read, so it is completed with the germline J gene. J is TRBJ1-6 and V is TRBV5-1; TRBD1 agrees at 7 bases. The V gene's germline CDR1 is SGHRS and CDR2 YFSETQ. The CDR3 extends over 15 amino acids. V was clipped by 1 base and J by 6 bases; unmatched bases: 4. This chain's CDR3 is CASSLRDSANSPLHF. The covered CDR3 bases are TGCGCCAGCAGCTTGCGGGACAGCGCTAATTCACCC.

This clone was recorded at least ten times. The observed sequence ends 3 residues before the CDR3 terminus, with the missing tail filled in from the germline J gene. J is TRBJ2-3 and V is TRBV28, with a tentative D call TRBD2 (7 bases). Germline CDR1 is MDHEN and CDR2 is SYDVKM. This CDR3 has 14 amino acids. V was pared by 10 bases and J by 2 bases, with 16 bases between. The CDR3 region is CATSAGAITDTQYF. The covered CDR3 bases are TGTGCCACCTCGGCGGGGGCCATCACAGATACG.

This clone appeared many times. This chain's CDR3 is CASSEGLGGADTIYF. The part of the CDR3 DNA that was read is TGCGCCAGCAGTGAGGGATTAGGGGGCGCGGACACC. The chain is built from TRBV10-2 and TRBJ1-3; 7 positions agree with TRBD1. Read data end 3 residues before the CDR3 end; the end is taken from the germline J gene. Germline CDR1 and CDR2: WSHSY and SAAADI. With V trimmed by 2 bases and J by 8 bases, 9 bases remained unmatched. There are 15 residues in the CDR3.

As regards this clone: With the read ending 3 residues before the CDR3 end, the germline J gene is used to fill in that end. The chain is built from TRBV7-2 and TRBJ1-1; D remains ambiguous. The germline V gene encodes CDR1 SGHTA and CDR2 FQGNSA. V was trimmed by 0 bases and J by 1 base, leaving 6 bases between them. The CDR3 spans 14 residues. The DNA read from the CDR3 is TGTGCCAGCAGCTTAGCGCGACAGAACACTGAA. Its translation: CASSLARQNTE. In full, the CDR3 is CASSLARQNTEAFF.

Ten or more counts support this clone. The CDR3 extends 3 residues past the end of the read, so its final part is completed from the germline J gene. The chain joins TRBV6-4 to TRBJ2-2, with TRBD1 matching over 7 bases. The CDR3 spans 15 residues. Germline assignment: CDR1 MRHNA and CDR2 SNTAGT. V lost 5 bases to trimming and J lost 8 bases; unmatched junction nucleotides: 11. The CDR3 bases that were read are TGTGCCAGCAGTCCTCTTACAGGGGATATAGGGGAG. Its translation is CASSPLTGDIGE. The entire CDR3 sequence reads CASSPLTGDIGELFF.

This clone was observed at least ten times. The read finishes 3 residues shy of the CDR3 end, and the germline J gene is used to complete it. The chain carries TRBV18 and TRBJ1-2; D possibly corresponds to TRBD1 (6 bases). The germline CDR1 and CDR2 sequences are KGHSH and LQKENI. The CDR3 is 13 amino acids. The CDR3: CASSPATGKGYTF. The DNA read from the CDR3 is TGTGCCAGCTCACCAGCGACAGGAAAAGGC.

Regarding this clone: The read is 3 residues too short to cover the CDR3 end, so that end is filled in from the germline J gene. The gene calls are TRBV7-2 and TRBJ1-2; no firm D call. Per germline, CDR1 SGHTA and CDR2 FQGNSA. The CDR3 runs 14 residues. CDR3 DNA, as far as it was read: TGTGCCAGCAGCTTAACTAGCGGCGGAGATACC. This sequence encodes CASSLTSGGDT. The full CDR3 sequence reads CASSLTSGGDTYTF.

At least ten counts were recorded for this clone. The CDR3 is cut off 3 residues early in the read; its end comes from the germline J gene. The chain recombines TRBV28 with TRBJ1-1, with 7 positions matching TRBD1. Germline V gene sequence: CDR1 MDHEN, CDR2 SYDVKM. The CDR3 is 15 amino acids. After removal of 4 bases from V and 5 bases from J, the junction contained 10 bases not matched to a gene. The sequenced CDR3 bases are TGTGCCAGCAGTTACAGGGGCAGGGGGTCAACTGAA. The encoded protein is CASSYRGRGSTE. The whole CDR3 is CASSYRGRGSTEAFF.

This clone has a count of ten or more. CDR3 amino acids: CASTPQGGNSPLHF. Partial CDR3 DNA: TGTGCCAGCACCCCACAGGGGGGGAATTCACCC. The gene calls are TRBV12-3 or TRBV12-4 and TRBJ1-6; 8 nucleotides align to TRBD1. Coverage ceases 3 residues before the CDR3 finishes, and the germline J gene fills in the end. The trim removed 7 bases at V and 7 bases at J, leaving 6 bases unmatched. The CDR3 spans 14 residues.

There are many counts of this clone. With the read ending 3 residues before the CDR3 end, the germline J gene is used to fill in that end. The chain carries TRBV12-3 or TRBV12-4 and TRBJ1-2; tentatively, D is TRBD1 (5 bases). CDR3 length equals 14 residues. The V and J ends lost 4 bases and 4 bases respectively, with 13 bases between them. The DNA read from the CDR3 is TGTGCCAGCAGTTCCATCGGGACTGTCTATGGC. Protein product: CASSSIGTVYG. The whole CDR3 reads CASSSIGTVYGYTF.

Of note for this clone: The read comes to an end 3 residues before the CDR3 does, leaving the germline J gene to fill in the end. The chain carries TRBV19 and TRBJ2-3, with D possibly being TRBD1 (6 bases). The CDR3 is made up of 15 amino acids. Looked up from germline, CDR1 is LNHDA and CDR2 is SQIVND (reference sequence). The CDR3 protein is CASTRGIGQNQPQYF. The CDR3 bases that were read are TGTGCCAGTACCCGGGGAATCGGACAGAATCAGCCG.

This clone was picked up many times. The observed sequence ends 3 residues before the CDR3 terminus, with the missing tail filled in from the germline J gene. The rearrangement joins TRBV27 to TRBJ2-1; perhaps TRBD2 as D (5 bases). Trimming shortened V by 0 bases and J by 5 bases, and 11 bases separated the two germline ends. This CDR3 is built from 15 residues. Per the germline V gene, CDR1 is MNHEY and CDR2 is SMNVEV (reference sequence). The sequenced CDR3 bases are TGTGCCAGCAGTTTATCGTCCCAGCGGCACAATGAG. Translating it yields CASSLSSQRHNE. The full CDR3 is CASSLSSQRHNEQFF.

This clone was counted ten times or more. The observed sequence ends 3 residues before the CDR3 terminus, with the missing tail filled in from the germline J gene. V usage is TRBV19 and J usage is TRBJ2-1; 7 bases align to TRBD1. After removal of 3 bases from V and 8 bases from J, the junction contained 4 bases not matched to a gene. Germline loops: CDR1 LNHDA, CDR2 SQIVND (reference sequence). The CDR3 has 13 amino acids. The CDR3 spells CASSITGVDEQFF. Partial CDR3 DNA: TGTGCCAGTAGTATCACAGGGGTCGATGAG.

This clone was recorded at least ten times. The read finishes 3 residues shy of the CDR3 end, and the germline J gene is used to complete it. This chain connects TRBV29-1 to TRBJ2-5, with no clear D. Germline CDR1 and CDR2: SQVTM and ANQGSEA. The CDR3 sequence is 10 residues long. The V end was cut by 6 bases, the J end by 5 bases, with 7 bases between. The covered CDR3 bases are TGCAGCGTCCCCGGGGAGACC. Translated: CSVPGET. The whole CDR3 protein reads CSVPGETQYF.

This clone occurred many times. Read sequence stops 3 residues before the CDR3 end, and the germline J gene provides the missing end. The chain recombines TRBV28 with TRBJ1-5; weak D call: TRBD1 (6 bases). CDR3 length: 13 amino acids. Germline V lookup: CDR1 MDHEN, CDR2 SYDVKM. With 5 bases removed from V and 6 bases from J, the gap between germline ends came to 11 bases. The covered CDR3 bases are TGTGCCAGCAGTGTACAGGGAATTCAGCCC. It codes for CASSVQGIQP. The whole CDR3 region reads CASSVQGIQPQHF.